This paragraph reports one T cell receptor beta chain. Its specificity is not known. Germline V lookup: CDR1 LGHNT, CDR2 FRNRAP. The CDR3 runs 15 residues. With V trimmed by 2 bases and J by 5 bases, 6 bases remained unmatched. The data were obtained in a study of T cell repertoires in cytomegalovirus infection. In the study overall: Evidence of both CMV infection and a matching HLA type came from public TCR beta signatures.

Overall study findings and caveats: Of the TCR beta families, the public ones yielded a cumulative frequency that identified carriers of CMV plus the relevant HLA.

TCRdb redid the calling of the reads with MiXCR, one entry per CDR3 protein. The sample lists some 390,000 distinct CDR3 sequences, around a sixth occurring once. The genes are TRBV12-5 and TRBJ2-1; 7 bases are shared with TRBD1. The origin of this receptor is a human donor in good health (CMV status not recorded). Some clones in this sample may be carry-over from other donors' samples. Material: PBMCs. Written as DNA, the CDR3 is TGTGCTAGTGGTTTGAGATCGAGGGGGCACAATGAGCAGTTCTTC. Translating it yields CASGLRSRGHNEQFF.